The 13 T cell receptor beta chains presented below share a single source sample, sequenced in a study of blood T cell repertoires in COVID-19. Repertoires were generated with immunoSEQ multiplex PCR, while TCRdb's copy carries only in-frame clones and drops some. The top ten hold roughly 5% of the sample, which has 150,000 or so clones, roughly 83% seen once. The sequenced material came from PBMCs or T cells enriched from blood (not recorded which). Receptors were obtained from a man in his 70s who had been exposed to COVID-19.

The rearrangement links TRBV9 to TRBJ2-7; 8 bases map to TRBD1. V lost 0 bases to trimming and J lost 4 bases; unmatched junction nucleotides: 3. Looked up from germline, CDR1 is SGDLS and CDR2 is YYNGEE. This CDR3 region has 14 residues. CDR3 residues: CASSVGQGQYEQYF. Written as DNA, the CDR3 is TGTGCCAGCAGCGTAGGACAGGGGCAGTACGAGCAGTACTTC. Full variable domain (remainder filled in from reference TRBV9 and TRBJ2-7): DSGVTQTPKHLITATGQRVTLRCSPRSGDLSVYWYQQSLDQGLQFLIQYYNGEERAKGNILERFSAQQFPDLHSELNLSSLELGDSALYFCASSVGQGQYEQYFGPGTRLTVT.

This chain uses TRBV3-1 (or the pseudogene TRBV3-2) with TRBJ1-2; no clear D. The CDR3 is 13 amino acids. CDR1 is LGHDT, CDR2 YNNKEL, per germline (reference sequence). Between the trimmed V and J ends, which lost 0 bases and 7 bases, there was a span of 9 bases. CDR3 in amino acids: CASSQDLNGGYTF. The CDR3 nucleotides read TGTGCCAGCAGCCAAGATCTAAATGGTGGCTACACCTTC.

This chain links TRBV7-2 with TRBJ1-5; no firm D call. This CDR3 is built from 13 residues. Germline V gives CDR1 SGHTA, CDR2 FQGNSA. V dropped 5 bases and J dropped 5 bases, with 10 bases sitting between them. DNA of the CDR3: TGTGCCAGCAGCGTGAAACTCGATCAGCCCCAGCATTTT. It yields the protein CASSVKLDQPQHF.

The chain uses TRBV28 and TRBJ1-1; TRBD1 agrees at 8 bases. V trimming: 6 bases; J trimming: 5 bases; junction bases outside the gene matches: 8. The germline CDR1 and CDR2 sequences are MDHEN and SYDVKM. CDR3 length: 14 residues. This CDR3 is CASRDGQGWTEAFF. The DNA for the CDR3 is TGTGCCAGCAGGGATGGACAGGGATGGACTGAAGCTTTCTTT.

The gene calls are TRBV30 and TRBJ1-2, with D maybe TRBD1 (6 bases). The CDR3 runs 12 residues. Germline CDR1 reads GTSNPN; CDR2 reads SVGIG (reference sequence). V was shortened by 4 bases and J by 8 bases, with 14 bases between the two germline ends. The CDR3 loop reads CAWTQGPQGYTF. As DNA, the CDR3 is TGTGCCTGGACCCAGGGGCCCCAAGGCTACACCTTC.

The rearrangement uses TRBV4-3 and TRBJ2-7; TRBD1 aligns across 8 bases. CDR3 length: 14 amino acids. Unmatched junction bases numbered 8, after V lost 4 bases and J lost 6 bases. Germline V lookup: CDR1 LGHNA, CDR2 YSLEER. CDR3 region: CASSLQGVRGEQYF. The CDR3 region has the DNA TGCGCCAGCAGCCTACAGGGGGTCCGGGGCGAGCAGTACTTC.

This chain connects TRBV3-1 (or the pseudogene TRBV3-2) to TRBJ2-1; D is unclear. In germline, CDR1 is LGHDT, CDR2 YNNKEL (reference sequence). CDR3 length equals 11 residues. Trimming took 7 bases from V and 6 from J, leaving 7 bases between them. The CDR3 DNA reads as TGTGCCAGCACCCCGGGCAATGAGCAGTTCTTC. The encoded protein is CASTPGNEQFF.

This clone was recorded once. The CDR3 protein is CASSKGQTYGYTF. The CDR3 DNA sequence: TGTGCCAGCAGTAAGGGACAGACCTATGGCTACACCTTC. The rearrangement links TRBV12-3 or TRBV12-4 to TRBJ1-2, with TRBD1 matching over 7 bases. J lost 4 bases, V lost 5 bases, and 4 bases had no gene match. This CDR3 has 13 residues.

The rearrangement links TRBV6-1 to TRBJ2-1, with a possible D match to TRBD1 (6 bases). With 1 base removed from V and 4 bases from J, the gap between germline ends came to 11 bases. The germline gives CDR1 MNHNS, CDR2 SASEGT. The CDR3 runs 15 residues. This CDR3 is CASSEDRDPYNEQFF. CDR3 sequence (DNA): TGTGCCAGCAGTGAAGACAGGGACCCTTACAATGAGCAGTTCTTC.

The chain uses TRBV7-3 and TRBJ1-1; D is possibly TRBD1 (5 bases). Germline V gene lookup returns CDR1 SGHTA and CDR2 FQGTGA. V was trimmed by 5 bases and J by 4 bases, leaving 11 bases between them. The CDR3 loop spans 13 amino acids. CDR3 in amino acids: CASSPTGGTEAFF. The DNA for the CDR3 is TGTGCCAGCAGCCCTACCGGGGGCACTGAAGCTTTCTTT. The whole variable domain, filled in from reference TRBV7-3 and TRBJ1-1, reads GAGVSQTPSNKVTEKGKYVELRCDPISGHTALYWYRQSLGQGPEFLIYFQGTGAADDSGLPNDRFFAVRPEGSVSTLKIQRTERGDSAVYLCASSPTGGTEAFFGQGTRLTVV.

The J gene is TRBJ2-3, the V gene TRBV19; 12 bases line up with TRBD2. Germline assignment: CDR1 LNHDA and CDR2 SQIVND (reference sequence). The V gene end was trimmed by 0 bases and the J gene end by 6 bases; junction bases not matched to a gene: 10. The CDR3 has 18 amino acids. The CDR3 DNA is TGTGCCAGTAGTATAGATCCCCCCGGACTAGCGGGGCCCGATACGCAGTATTTT. It translates to CASSIDPPGLAGPDTQYF.

The rearrangement joins TRBV2 to TRBJ2-7; tentative D call: TRBD2 (7 bases). Germline CDR1 SNHLY, CDR2 FYNNEI. Deletions cut 6 bases from V and 2 bases from J, with 17 bases between. CDR3 length equals 15 residues. CDR3 loop: CASRGQNGGPYEQYF. In DNA form, the CDR3 reads TGTGCCAGCAGGGGACAAAACGGGGGGCCCTACGAGCAGTACTTC.

This chain joins TRBV19 and TRBJ1-5, with 7 nucleotides matching TRBD1. The CDR3 loop spans 16 amino acids. CDR1 is LNHDA and CDR2 is SQIVND in the germline V gene (reference sequence). V lost 5 bases, J lost 3 bases, and 10 bases stayed unmatched. CDR3 DNA: TGTGCCAGTAGTCTGTCGACAGGGCCTTCCAATCAGCCCCAGCATTTT. Translating it yields CASSLSTGPSNQPQHF.